This is a list of T cell receptor beta chains from one sample in a study of cytomegalovirus exposure and HLA in healthy donors. Profiled with immunoSEQ multiplex PCR; TCRdb holds only in-frame clones, not every one. Among over 150,000 clones listed, around 80% were seen once. What was sequenced was PBMCs. These receptors were taken from a man aged 25-45 years in good health and CMV-seropositive. Each CDR3 is given with its conserved first and last residue. The D gene is left open where the match is weak. A row's size may be missing; if present it is once, few, many or a size class.

V	J	D	size	CDR3	DNA
TRBV28	TRBJ1-1	.	.	CASSPAPRGTEAFF	TGTGCCAGCAGTCCGGCTCCCAGGGGCACTGAAGCTTTCTTT
TRBV2	TRBJ2-3	.	.	CASSVRDTQYF	TGTGCCAGCAGCGTGCGGGATACGCAGTATTTT
TRBV5-4	TRBJ2-1	TRBD2	medium-sized	CASSPRTSGYNEQFF	TGTGCCAGCAGCCCCCGGACTAGCGGTTACAATGAGCAGTTCTTC
TRBV6-1	TRBJ2-7	TRBD1	.	CASSEAGQGAGEQYF	TGTGCCAGCAGTGAAGCGGGACAGGGGGCGGGCGAGCAGTACTTC
TRBV5-1	TRBJ1-2	TRBD1	.	CASSLENTGGRGGYTF	TGCGCCAGCAGCCTAGAGAACACAGGGGGCCGCGGTGGCTACACCTTC
TRBV29-1	TRBJ2-5	.	.	CSVEKQWEEQETQYF	TGCAGCGTTGAGAAGCAGTGGGAGGAACAAGAGACCCAGTACTTC
TRBV4-2	TRBJ1-3	.	.	CASSQETGATGNTIYF	TGTGCCAGCAGCCAAGAGACAGGAGCAACTGGAAACACCATATATTTT
TRBV9	TRBJ2-7	TRBD2	.	CASSVGLAGANEQYF	TGTGCCAGCAGCGTTGGACTAGCGGGAGCGAACGAGCAGTACTTC
TRBV6-5	TRBJ2-1	TRBD1	.	CASSRWDRGTNEQFF	TGTGCCAGCAGTAGATGGGACAGGGGGACTAATGAGCAGTTCTTC
TRBV2	TRBJ1-4	.	few	CASVTGTLNYNEKLFF	TGTGCCAGCGTCACAGGGACCCTTAATTATAATGAAAAACTGTTTTTT
TRBV19	TRBJ1-2	.	.	CASSPGGYDGYTF	TGTGCCAGTAGTCCGGGGGGGTATGATGGCTACACCTTC
TRBV30	TRBJ2-7	TRBD1	once	CAWSPPRTGAYEQYF	TGTGCCTGGAGTCCCCCCAGGACAGGGGCCTACGAGCAGTACTTC
TRBV5-1	TRBJ2-7	.	.	CASSPRGGSSYEQYF	TGCGCCAGCAGCCCCAGGGGCGGGAGCTCCTACGAGCAGTACTTC
TRBV5-1	TRBJ2-7	TRBD1	.	CASSLAPGQYEQYF	TGCGCCAGCAGCTTGGCCCCGGGACAGTACGAGCAGTACTTC
TRBV11-2	TRBJ2-7	.	.	CASSSRYEQYF	TGTGCCAGCAGCTCCCGGTACGAGCAGTACTTC
TRBV5-1	TRBJ2-1	.	once	CASSPPRPHNEQFF	TGCGCCAGCAGCCCCCCCCGTCCCCACAATGAGCAGTTCTTC
TRBV7-9	TRBJ2-7	TRBD2	few	CASSVGGGVFYEQYF	TGTGCCAGCAGCGTCGGGGGGGGCGTCTTTTACGAGCAGTACTTC
TRBV5-8	TRBJ2-6	.	.	CASSSVFSGANVLTF	TGTGCCAGCAGTTCAGTGTTTTCTGGGGCCAACGTCCTGACTTTC
TRBV5-1	TRBJ1-1	.	.	CASSLVVNTEAFF	TGCGCCAGCAGCTTGGTAGTAAACACTGAAGCTTTCTTT
TRBV28	TRBJ2-7	TRBD1	.	CASSLFYRGREQYF	TGTGCCAGCAGTTTATTTTACAGGGGGCGAGAGCAGTACTTC
TRBV6-1	TRBJ2-1	.	few	CASSESRGYNEQFF	TGTGCCAGCAGTGAGAGTAGGGGCTACAATGAGCAGTTCTTC
TRBV6-6	TRBJ2-7	TRBD2	.	CASSSGLVRFYEQYF	TGTGCCAGCAGTTCGGGACTAGTTCGTTTCTACGAGCAGTACTTC
TRBV10-3	TRBJ1-1	.	.	CAISEGRGAGSKTEAFF	TGTGCCATCAGTGAGGGTCGTGGGGCAGGTTCGAAGACTGAAGCTTTCTTT
TRBV14	TRBJ1-1	TRBD1	.	CASSRQGSTEAFF	TGTGCCAGCAGCCGACAGGGGAGCACTGAGGCTTTCTTT
TRBV19	TRBJ2-5	TRBD2	.	CASSIASGSLQTQYF	TGTGCCAGTAGTATAGCTAGCGGCTCCCTACAGACCCAGTACTTC
TRBV10-1	TRBJ2-7	TRBD2	.	CASSPSGNYEQYF	TGCGCCAGCAGTCCTAGCGGCAATTACGAGCAGTACTTC
TRBV5-1	TRBJ2-3	TRBD1	.	CASSITGGAPDTQYF	TGCGCCAGCTCGATTACAGGGGGCGCCCCAGATACGCAGTATTTT
TRBV6-1	TRBJ2-5	.	.	CASSGQLQETQYF	TGTGCCAGCAGTGGACAGCTCCAAGAGACCCAGTACTTC
TRBV27	TRBJ1-5	.	.	CASSFSIVAASNQPQHF	TGTGCCAGCAGTTTTAGCATCGTGGCAGCTAGCAATCAGCCCCAGCATTTT
TRBV5-8	TRBJ1-2	TRBD1	.	CASSARTGLNYGYTF	TGTGCCAGCAGCGCGAGGACAGGTCTGAACTATGGCTACACCTTC
TRBV18	TRBJ1-2	TRBD1	.	CASSQSDRKNYGYTF	TGTGCCAGCTCACAATCGGACAGGAAAAACTATGGCTACACCTTC
TRBV7-6	TRBJ1-3	.	.	CASSLAGGSGNTIYF	TGTGCCAGCAGCTTAGCGGGGGGGTCTGGAAACACCATATATTTT
TRBV28	TRBJ2-2	TRBD1	.	CASKQGAAGELFF	TGTGCCAGTAAACAGGGGGCAGCCGGGGAGCTGTTTTTT
TRBV6-1	TRBJ1-4	.	.	CASSEVFGEKLFF	TGTGCCAGCAGTGAAGTATTCGGTGAAAAACTGTTTTTT
TRBV28	TRBJ2-1	.	.	CASSLSWEQFF	TGTGCCAGCAGTTTGAGCTGGGAGCAGTTCTTC
TRBV29-1	TRBJ1-3	.	.	CSVVRGAGNTIYF	TGCAGCGTGGTACGCGGGGCTGGAAACACCATATATTTT
TRBV5-1	TRBJ2-1	.	.	CASSSQTTGGGRQFF	TGCGCCAGCAGCTCCCAGACTACCGGCGGAGGAAGGCAGTTCTTC
TRBV5-6	TRBJ2-1	.	.	CASSLQGCEQFF	TGTGCCAGCAGCTTACAGGGATGCGAGCAGTTCTTC
TRBV25-1	TRBJ1-1	TRBD1	.	CASSDSLGQGLNTEAFF	TGTGCCAGCAGTGATTCGCTAGGACAGGGATTGAACACTGAAGCTTTCTTT
TRBV7-6	TRBJ2-1	.	.	CASSLGLSSLYNEQFF	TGTGCCAGCAGCTTAGGACTGTCCAGCCTATACAATGAGCAGTTCTTC
TRBV19	TRBJ2-7	TRBD2	.	CASIGTSGSGGSYEQYF	TGTGCCAGTATCGGGACTAGCGGGAGTGGAGGGTCCTACGAGCAGTACTTC
TRBV19	TRBJ2-7	TRBD2	once	CASSDRLAGAVYEQYF	TGTGCCAGTAGTGACCGCCTAGCGGGAGCAGTCTACGAGCAGTACTTC
TRBV28	TRBJ2-6	.	.	CASSPQGTGANVLTF	TGTGCCAGCAGTCCTCAGGGGACTGGGGCCAACGTCCTGACTTTC
TRBV5-1	TRBJ1-2	TRBD1	.	CASSPGTATNYGYTF	TGCGCCAGCAGCCCCGGGACAGCTACAAACTATGGCTACACCTTC
TRBV7-3	TRBJ2-3	.	.	CASSLGPSTDTQYF	TGTGCCAGCAGCTTAGGCCCCAGCACAGATACGCAGTATTTT
TRBV19	TRBJ2-3	TRBD2	few	CASANPGLTDTQYF	TGTGCCAGTGCTAACCCGGGACTAACAGATACGCAGTATTTT
TRBV6-1	TRBJ2-5	TRBD1	.	CASRYRGTETQYF	TGTGCCAGCAGGTACAGGGGCACAGAGACCCAGTACTTC